This T cell receptor beta chain was documented in a study of blood T cells in healthy people across ages. The use of a sample-barcoded 5' primer and a J-beta primer mix characterized a second PCR of roughly 6 to 12 cycles. With 12 random nucleotides, a template-switch adaptor tagged each individual cDNA molecule. MiXCR was run by TCRdb on the 5' RACE reads, yielding one entry per CDR3 protein. Of about 1.4 million distinct CDR3 sequences listed, around 55% are singletons. The V and J ends lost 4 bases and 2 bases respectively, with 7 bases between them. Germline values: CDR1 MNHEY, CDR2 SVGEGT. This CDR3 is built from 13 residues. Drawing of peripheral blood yielded about 9.8 milliliters from each donor. Each sample gave at least 7 million isolated PBMCs. Overall study results and limits: Relative to aged donors, long-lived donors carried more naive CD4+ cells and displayed higher diversity.

Turning to this clonotype: Its matching antigen is unknown.

The chain combines TRBV6-2 or TRBV6-3 with TRBJ2-3; D remains unclear. This TCR was sampled from a man aged 18 to 29 in good health. Material: blood. The CDR3 is CASSFHLTDTQYF. As DNA, the CDR3 is TGTGCCAGCAGTTTCCACCTCACAGATACGCAGTATTTT.